Each of the 5 T cell receptor beta chains below was sequenced from the same sample in a study of T cells in Graves' hyperthyroidism and ophthalmopathy. There were TCR beta CDR3 regions amplified from RNA transcripts. The TCR CDR3 first-round RT-PCR relied on the HTBI primer set. TCRdb re-called the multiplex PCR reads with MiXCR, one entry per CDR3 protein. The data show 250,000 to 350,000 distinct CDR3 sequences, roughly 15% seen once. The sequenced sample was blood. The source of these receptors is a man under 40 with Graves' hyperthyroidism.

This chain's CDR3 is CASSSQGRIKQYF. Written as DNA, the CDR3 is TGTGCCAGTAGTTCCCAGGGGCGAATCAAGCAGTACTTC. The chain combines TRBV19 with TRBJ2-7; possibly TRBD1 for D (6 bases). From germline, CDR1 is LNHDA and CDR2 SQIVND (reference sequence). V was clipped by 5 bases and J by 8 bases, with 16 bases between them. The CDR3 is made up of 13 amino acids.

The chain has TRBV19 and TRBJ2-1; D call uncertain. This CDR3 has 12 amino acids. The V gene's germline CDR1 is LNHDA and CDR2 SQIVND (reference sequence). Trimming took 4 bases from V and 10 from J, leaving 11 bases between them. In nucleotides, the CDR3 is TGTGCCAGTAGTACCCAGACCCAGGAGCAGTTCTTC. Translating it yields CASSTQTQEQFF.

The rearrangement joins TRBV4-1 to TRBJ2-1; 8 bases line up with TRBD2. CDR1 MGHRA and CDR2 YSYEKL come from the germline V gene. The trim removed 1 base at V and 8 bases at J, leaving 16 bases unmatched. CDR3 length: 18 residues. In nucleotides, the CDR3 is TGCGCCAGCAGCCAAGGGGCCTTGGGTAGCGGGGTGTATGATGAGCAGTTCTTC. As protein: CASSQGALGSGVYDEQFF.

This clonotype was counted a few times. V gene TRBV13 combines with J gene TRBJ1-1; TRBD1 is a possible D gene (5 bases). Germline V gene sequence: CDR1 PRHDT, CDR2 FYEKMQ (reference sequence). CDR3 length equals 17 residues. The germline V and J ends were trimmed by 4 bases and 0 bases, with 18 bases remaining between them. This CDR3 reads CASSSLGMGGLNTEAFF. DNA for the CDR3: TGTGCCAGCAGCTCCCTCGGGATGGGGGGACTGAACACTGAAGCTTTCTTT.

This clonotype was counted at least ten times. This sequence joins TRBV2 and TRBJ2-5, with D hard to call. Trimming took 9 bases from V and 5 from J, leaving 7 bases between them. This CDR3 has 10 amino acids. Germline CDR1 SNHLY, CDR2 FYNNEI. Written as DNA, the CDR3 is TGTGCCAGTATGAGGGAGACCCAGTACTTC. Protein: CASMRETQYF.